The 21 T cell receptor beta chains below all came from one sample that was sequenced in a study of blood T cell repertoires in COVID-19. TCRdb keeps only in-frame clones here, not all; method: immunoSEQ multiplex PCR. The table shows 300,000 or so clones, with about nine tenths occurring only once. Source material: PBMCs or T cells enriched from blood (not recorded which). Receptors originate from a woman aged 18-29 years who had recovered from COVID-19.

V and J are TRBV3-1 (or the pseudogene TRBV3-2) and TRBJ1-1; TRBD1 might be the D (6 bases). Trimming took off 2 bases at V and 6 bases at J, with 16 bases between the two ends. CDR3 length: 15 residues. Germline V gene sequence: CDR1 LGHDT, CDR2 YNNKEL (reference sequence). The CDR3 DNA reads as TGTGCCAGCAGCCAAACTCCGGCCAGGGGCCCTGAAGCTTTCTTT. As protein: CASSQTPARGPEAFF.

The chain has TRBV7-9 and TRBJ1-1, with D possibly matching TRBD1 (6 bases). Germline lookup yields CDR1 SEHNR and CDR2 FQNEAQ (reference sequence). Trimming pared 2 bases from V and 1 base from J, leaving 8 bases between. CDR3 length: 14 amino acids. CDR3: CASSLLTGNTEAFF. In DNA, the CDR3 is TGTGCCAGCAGCTTACTGACAGGGAACACTGAAGCTTTCTTT. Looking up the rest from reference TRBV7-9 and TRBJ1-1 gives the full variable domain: DTGVSQNPRHKITKRGQNVTFRCDPISEHNRLYWYRQTLGQGPEFLTYFQNEAQLEKSRLLSDRFSAERPKGSFSTLEIQRTEQGDSAMYLCASSLLTGNTEAFFGQGTRLTVV.

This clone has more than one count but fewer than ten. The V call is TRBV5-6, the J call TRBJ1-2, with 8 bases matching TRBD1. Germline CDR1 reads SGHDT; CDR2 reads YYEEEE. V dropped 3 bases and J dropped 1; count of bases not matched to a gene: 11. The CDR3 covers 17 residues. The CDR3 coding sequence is TGTGCCAGCAGCTCGGCCGGGACAGGAAGACTTAACTATGGCTACACCTTC. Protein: CASSSAGTGRLNYGYTF.

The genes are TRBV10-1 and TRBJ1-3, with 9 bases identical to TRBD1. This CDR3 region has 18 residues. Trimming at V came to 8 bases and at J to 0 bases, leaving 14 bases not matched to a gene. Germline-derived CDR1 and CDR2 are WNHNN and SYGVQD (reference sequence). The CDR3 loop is CASPPLRDRASSGNTIYF. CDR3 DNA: TGCGCCAGCCCCCCCCTTCGGGACAGGGCAAGCTCTGGAAACACCATATATTTT.

CDR3: CASSVMGAGEQFF. DNA for the CDR3: TGTGCCAGCAGCGTAATGGGGGCGGGTGAGCAGTTCTTC. This rearrangement joins TRBV9 to TRBJ2-1; D is possibly TRBD1 (6 bases). The CDR3 has 13 amino acids. Per germline, CDR1 SGDLS and CDR2 YYNGEE. The V end lost 1 base, the J end lost 9 bases, and 11 bases lay between the germline ends.

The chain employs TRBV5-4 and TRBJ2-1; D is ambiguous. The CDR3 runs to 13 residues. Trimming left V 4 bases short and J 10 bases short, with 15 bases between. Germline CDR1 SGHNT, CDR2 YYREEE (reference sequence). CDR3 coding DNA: TGTGCCAGCAGCGGGTCGGCTATCAGGGAGCAGTTCTTC. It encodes CASSGSAIREQFF. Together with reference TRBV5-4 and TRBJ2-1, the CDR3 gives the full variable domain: ETGVTQSPTHLIKTRGQQVTLRCSSQSGHNTVSWYQQALGQGPQFIFQYYREEENGRGNFPPRFSGLQFPNYSSELNVNALELDDSALYLCASSGSAIREQFFGPGTRLTVL.

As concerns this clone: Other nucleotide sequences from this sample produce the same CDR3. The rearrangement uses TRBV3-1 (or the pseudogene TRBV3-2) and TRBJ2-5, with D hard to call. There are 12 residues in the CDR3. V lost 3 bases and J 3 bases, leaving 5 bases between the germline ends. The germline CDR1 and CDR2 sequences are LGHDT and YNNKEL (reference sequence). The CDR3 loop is CASSQAEETQYF. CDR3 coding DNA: TGTGCCAGCAGCCAGGCCGAAGAGACCCAGTACTTC.

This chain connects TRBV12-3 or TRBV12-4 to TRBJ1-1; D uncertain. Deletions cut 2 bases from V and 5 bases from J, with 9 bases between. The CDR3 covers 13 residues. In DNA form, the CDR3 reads TGTGCCAGCAGTTTATTCGGGGAAACTGAAGCTTTCTTT. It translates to CASSLFGETEAFF.

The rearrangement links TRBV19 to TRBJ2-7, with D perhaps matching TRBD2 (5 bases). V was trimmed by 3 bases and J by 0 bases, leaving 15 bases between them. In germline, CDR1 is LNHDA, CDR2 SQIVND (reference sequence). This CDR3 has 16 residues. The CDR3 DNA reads TGTGCCAGTAGTATTTTTGGGAGCTCCAACTCCTACGAGCAGTACTTC. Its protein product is CASSIFGSSNSYEQYF. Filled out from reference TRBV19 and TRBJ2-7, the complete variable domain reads DGGITQSPKYLFRKEGQNVTLSCEQNLNHDAMYWYRQDPGQGLRLIYYSQIVNDFQKGDIAEGYSVSREKKESFPLTVTSAQKNPTAFYLCASSIFGSSNSYEQYFGPGTRLTVT.

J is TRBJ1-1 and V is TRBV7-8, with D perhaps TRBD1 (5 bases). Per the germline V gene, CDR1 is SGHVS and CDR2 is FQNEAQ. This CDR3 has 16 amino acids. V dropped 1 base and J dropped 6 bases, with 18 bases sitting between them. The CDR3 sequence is CASSLVAGVAWAEAFF. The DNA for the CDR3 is TGTGCCAGCAGCTTAGTTGCGGGGGTGGCGTGGGCTGAAGCTTTCTTT.

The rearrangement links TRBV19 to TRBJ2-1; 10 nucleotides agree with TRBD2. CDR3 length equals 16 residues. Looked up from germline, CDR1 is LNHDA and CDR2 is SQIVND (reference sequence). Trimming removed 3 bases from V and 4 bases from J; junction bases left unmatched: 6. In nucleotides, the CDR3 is TGTGCCAGTAGTATTTACGCTAGCGGGGGATACAATGAGCAGTTCTTC. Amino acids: CASSIYASGGYNEQFF.

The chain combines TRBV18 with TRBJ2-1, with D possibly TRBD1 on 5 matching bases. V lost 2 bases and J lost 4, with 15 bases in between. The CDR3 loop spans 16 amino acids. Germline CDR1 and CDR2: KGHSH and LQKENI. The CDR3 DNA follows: TGTGCCAGCTCACCAATCGTAGCAGGGTCTTACAATGAGCAGTTCTTC. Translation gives CASSPIVAGSYNEQFF. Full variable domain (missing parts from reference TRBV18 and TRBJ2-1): NAGVMQNPRHLVRRRGQEARLRCSPMKGHSHVYWYRQLPEEGLKFMVYLQKENIIDESGMPKERFSAEFPKEGPSILRIQQVVRGDSAAYFCASSPIVAGSYNEQFFGPGTRLTVL.

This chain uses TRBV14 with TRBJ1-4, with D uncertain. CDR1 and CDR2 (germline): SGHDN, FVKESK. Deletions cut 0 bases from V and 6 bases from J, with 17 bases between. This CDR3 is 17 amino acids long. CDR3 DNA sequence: TGTGCCAGCAGCCAAGAAGCTAGTGTTAACCTTGATGAAAAACTGTTTTTT. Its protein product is CASSQEASVNLDEKLFF.

The DNA of the CDR3 is TGTGCCAGCTCACCAGTTTGGACAGGGACCGATACGCAGTATTTT. Its protein is CASSPVWTGTDTQYF. The gene calls are TRBV18 and TRBJ2-3; 8 nucleotides line up with TRBD1. Unmatched junction bases numbered 7, after V lost 2 bases and J lost 6 bases. Per germline, CDR1 KGHSH and CDR2 LQKENI. The CDR3 spans 15 residues.

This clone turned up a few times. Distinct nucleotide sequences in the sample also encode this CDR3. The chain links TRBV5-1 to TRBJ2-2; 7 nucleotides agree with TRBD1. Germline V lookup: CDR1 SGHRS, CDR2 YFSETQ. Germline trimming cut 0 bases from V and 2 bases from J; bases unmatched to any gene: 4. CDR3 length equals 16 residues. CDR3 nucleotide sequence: TGCGCCAGCAGCTTGGTCGGGACAGTTAACACCGGGGAGCTGTTTTTT. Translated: CASSLVGTVNTGELFF.

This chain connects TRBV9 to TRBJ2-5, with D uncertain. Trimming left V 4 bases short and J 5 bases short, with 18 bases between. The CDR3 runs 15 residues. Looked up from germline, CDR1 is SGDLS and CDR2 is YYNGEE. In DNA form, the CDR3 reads TGTGCCAGCAGCTTGAGAGACACCCGCTGGGAGACCCAGTACTTC. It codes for CASSLRDTRWETQYF.

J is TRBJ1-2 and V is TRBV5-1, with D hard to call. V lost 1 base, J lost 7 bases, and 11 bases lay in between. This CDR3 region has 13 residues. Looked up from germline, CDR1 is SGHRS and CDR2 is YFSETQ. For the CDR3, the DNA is TGCGCCAGCAGCTTGTCAGGTCGGGGTGGCTACACCTTC. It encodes CASSLSGRGGYTF.

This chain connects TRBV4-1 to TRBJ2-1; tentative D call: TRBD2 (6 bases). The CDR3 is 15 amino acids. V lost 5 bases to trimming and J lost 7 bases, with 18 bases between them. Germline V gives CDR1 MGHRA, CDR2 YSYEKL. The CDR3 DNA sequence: TGCGCCAGCAGCGCCCAAGGAGGGGCGGGTAATGAGCAGTTCTTC. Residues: CASSAQGGAGNEQFF.

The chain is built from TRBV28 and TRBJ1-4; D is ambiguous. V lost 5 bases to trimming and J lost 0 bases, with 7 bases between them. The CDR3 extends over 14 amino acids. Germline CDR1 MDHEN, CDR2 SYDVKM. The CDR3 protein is CASSQASTNEKLFF. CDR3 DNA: TGTGCCAGCAGTCAGGCGTCAACTAATGAAAAACTGTTTTTT.

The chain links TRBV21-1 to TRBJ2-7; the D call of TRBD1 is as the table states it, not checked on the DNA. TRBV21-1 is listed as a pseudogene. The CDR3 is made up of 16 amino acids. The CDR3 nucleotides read TGTGCCAGCAGCAAAGCCACTTTGGACATGGGCTACGAGCAGTACTTC. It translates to CASSKATLDMGYEQYF.

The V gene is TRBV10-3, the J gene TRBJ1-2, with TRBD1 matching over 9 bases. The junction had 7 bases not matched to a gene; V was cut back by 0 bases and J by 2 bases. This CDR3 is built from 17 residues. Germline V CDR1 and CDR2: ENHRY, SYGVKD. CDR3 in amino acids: CAISESGPGTGNYGYTF. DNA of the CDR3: TGTGCCATCAGTGAGTCCGGGCCCGGGACAGGGAACTATGGCTACACCTTC.